This TCR beta chain was sequenced in a study of T-cell reconstitution after alpha-beta-depleted transplantation in children. The germline V gene has CDR1 SGHRS and CDR2 YFSETQ. Trimming cost V 0 bases and J 1 base, with 8 bases left between them. This CDR3 contains 14 residues. At least ten counts were recorded for this clonotype. The library targeted TCRbeta and was prepared with unique molecular identifiers. TCRdb reprocessed the PCR reads via MiXCR and lists one record per CDR3 protein. The data hold 170,000 or so distinct CDR3 sequences, with approximately 6.6% observed a single time. The TCR was taken from a human donor who donated a stem cell graft to a child with Wiskott-Aldrich syndrome. The rearrangement uses TRBV5-1 and TRBJ2-7; D is unresolved. Specimen: PBMCs from the stem cell graft donor, collected from the stem cell graft. Here the CDR3 DNA reads TGCGCCAGCAGCTTGGTAAGGGATTCCTACGAGCAGTACTTC. Protein sequence: CASSLVRDSYEQYF.